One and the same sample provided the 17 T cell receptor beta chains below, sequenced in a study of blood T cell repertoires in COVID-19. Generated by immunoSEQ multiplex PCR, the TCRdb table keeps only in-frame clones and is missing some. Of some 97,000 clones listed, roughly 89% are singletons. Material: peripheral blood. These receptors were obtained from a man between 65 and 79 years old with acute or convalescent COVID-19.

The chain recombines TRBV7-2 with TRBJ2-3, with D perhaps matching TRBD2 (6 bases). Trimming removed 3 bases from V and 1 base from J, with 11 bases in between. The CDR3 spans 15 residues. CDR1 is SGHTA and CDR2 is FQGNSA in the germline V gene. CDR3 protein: CASSFKSSGTDTQYF. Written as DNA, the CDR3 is TGTGCCAGCAGCTTTAAGTCTAGCGGCACAGATACGCAGTATTTT.

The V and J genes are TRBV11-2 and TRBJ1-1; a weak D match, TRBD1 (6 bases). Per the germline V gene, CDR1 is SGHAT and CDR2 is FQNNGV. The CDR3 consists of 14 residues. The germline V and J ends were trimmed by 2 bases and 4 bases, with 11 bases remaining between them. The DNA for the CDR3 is TGTGCCAGCAGCTTAACGGACAGCCCCACTGAAGCTTTCTTT. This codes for CASSLTDSPTEAFF.

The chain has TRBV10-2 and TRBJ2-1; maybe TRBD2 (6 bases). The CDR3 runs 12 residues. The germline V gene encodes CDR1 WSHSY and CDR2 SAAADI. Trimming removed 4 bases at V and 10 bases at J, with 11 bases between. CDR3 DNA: TGCGCCAGCAGTGGGGGGGACCTGGAGCAGTTCTTC. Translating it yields CASSGGDLEQFF.

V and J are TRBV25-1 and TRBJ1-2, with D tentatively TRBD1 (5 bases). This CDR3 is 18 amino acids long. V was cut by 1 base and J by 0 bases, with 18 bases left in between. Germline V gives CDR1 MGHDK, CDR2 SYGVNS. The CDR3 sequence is CASSEFGAHRGANYGYTF. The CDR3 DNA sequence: TGTGCCAGCAGTGAATTCGGGGCCCACCGGGGGGCTAACTATGGCTACACCTTC.

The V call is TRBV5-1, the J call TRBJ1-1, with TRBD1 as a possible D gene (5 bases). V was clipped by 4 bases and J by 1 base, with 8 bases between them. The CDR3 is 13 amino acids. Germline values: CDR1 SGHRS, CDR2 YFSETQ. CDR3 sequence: CASSRDWNTEAFF. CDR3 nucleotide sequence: TGCGCCAGCAGCCGGGACTGGAACACTGAAGCTTTCTTT.

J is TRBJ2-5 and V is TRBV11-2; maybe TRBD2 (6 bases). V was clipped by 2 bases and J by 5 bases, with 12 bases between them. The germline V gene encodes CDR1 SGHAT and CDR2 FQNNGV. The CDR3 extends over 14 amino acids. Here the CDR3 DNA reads TGTGCCAGCAGCTTAACCGGGAGATGGGAGACCCAGTACTTC. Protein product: CASSLTGRWETQYF.

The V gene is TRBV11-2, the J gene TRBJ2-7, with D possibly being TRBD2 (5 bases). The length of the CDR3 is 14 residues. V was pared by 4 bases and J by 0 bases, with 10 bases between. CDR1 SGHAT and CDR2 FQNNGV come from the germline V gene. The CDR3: CASSSIRGSYEQYF. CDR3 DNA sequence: TGTGCCAGCAGCTCGATTCGGGGCTCCTACGAGCAGTACTTC.

CDR3 protein: CASSLGLAGQFF. The CDR3 DNA reads as TGTGCCAGCAGTTTAGGTTTGGCAGGGCAGTTCTTC. The chain has TRBV28 and TRBJ2-1; the D is unclear. The germline V and J ends were trimmed by 2 bases and 12 bases, with 11 bases remaining between them. In germline, CDR1 is MDHEN, CDR2 SYDVKM. This CDR3 has 12 residues.

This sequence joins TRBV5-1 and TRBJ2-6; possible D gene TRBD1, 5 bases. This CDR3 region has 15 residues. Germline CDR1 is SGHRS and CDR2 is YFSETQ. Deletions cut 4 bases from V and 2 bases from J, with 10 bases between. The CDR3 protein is CASSLPTAGANVLTF. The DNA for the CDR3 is TGCGCCAGCAGCCTACCGACAGCTGGGGCCAACGTCCTGACTTTC.

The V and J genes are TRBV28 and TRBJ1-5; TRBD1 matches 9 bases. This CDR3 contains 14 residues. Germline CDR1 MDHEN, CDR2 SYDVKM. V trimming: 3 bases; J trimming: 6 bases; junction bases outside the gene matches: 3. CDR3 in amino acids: CASSLVTGGQPQHF. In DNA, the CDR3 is TGTGCCAGCAGTTTGGTGACAGGGGGTCAGCCCCAGCATTTT.

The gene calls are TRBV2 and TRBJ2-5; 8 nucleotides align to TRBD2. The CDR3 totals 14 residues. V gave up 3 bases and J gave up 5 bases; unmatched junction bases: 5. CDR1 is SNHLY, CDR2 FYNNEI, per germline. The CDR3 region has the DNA TGTGCCAGCAGTGACGCAGCGGGGGTTGAGACCCAGTACTTC. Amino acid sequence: CASSDAAGVETQYF.

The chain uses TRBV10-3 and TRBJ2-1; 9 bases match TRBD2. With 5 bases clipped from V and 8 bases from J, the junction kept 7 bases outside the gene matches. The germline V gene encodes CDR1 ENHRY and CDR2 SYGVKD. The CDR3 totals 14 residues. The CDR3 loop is CAISSSRGGDEQFF. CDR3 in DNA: TGTGCCATCAGTTCCTCGCGGGGGGGCGATGAGCAGTTCTTC.

The CDR3 loop reads CASSVGQGNTGELFF. Written as DNA, the CDR3 is TGTGCCAGCAGCGTAGGACAGGGTAACACCGGGGAGCTGTTTTTT. The rearrangement uses TRBV9 and TRBJ2-2; 7 bases map to TRBD1. Per germline, CDR1 SGDLS and CDR2 YYNGEE. Germline trimming cut 0 bases from V and 2 bases from J; bases unmatched to any gene: 1. The CDR3 is made up of 15 amino acids.

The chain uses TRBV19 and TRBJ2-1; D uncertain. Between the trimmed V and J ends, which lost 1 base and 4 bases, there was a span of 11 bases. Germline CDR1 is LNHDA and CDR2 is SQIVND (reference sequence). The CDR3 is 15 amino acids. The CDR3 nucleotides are TGTGCCAGTAGTATAGCCCTGGGCCTATACAATGAGCAGTTCTTC. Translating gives CASSIALGLYNEQFF.

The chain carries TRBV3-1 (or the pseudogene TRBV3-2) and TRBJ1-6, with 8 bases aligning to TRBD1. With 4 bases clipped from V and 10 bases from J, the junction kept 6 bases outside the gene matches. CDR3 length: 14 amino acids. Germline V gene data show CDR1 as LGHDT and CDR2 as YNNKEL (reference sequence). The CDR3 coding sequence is TGTGCCAGCAGCCGGAACAGGGGGAACTCACCCCTCCACTTT. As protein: CASSRNRGNSPLHF.

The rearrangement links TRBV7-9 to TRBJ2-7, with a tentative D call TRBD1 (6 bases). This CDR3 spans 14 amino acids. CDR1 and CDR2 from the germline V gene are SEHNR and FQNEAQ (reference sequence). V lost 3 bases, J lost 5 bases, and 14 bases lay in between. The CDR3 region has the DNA TGTGCCAGCAGCTTTGTTGGGGGACAAAACGAGCAGTACTTC. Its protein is CASSFVGGQNEQYF.

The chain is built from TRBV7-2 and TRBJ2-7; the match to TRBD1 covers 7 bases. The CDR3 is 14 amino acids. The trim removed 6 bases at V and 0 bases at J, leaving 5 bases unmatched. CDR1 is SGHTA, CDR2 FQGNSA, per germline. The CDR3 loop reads CASSQGQSSYEQYF. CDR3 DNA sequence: TGTGCCAGCAGTCAGGGACAGAGCTCCTACGAGCAGTACTTC.